A single T cell receptor beta chain is shown here with its context. The sample comes from a study of blood T cell repertoires in COVID-19. V dropped 2 bases and J dropped 7; count of bases not matched to a gene: 7. The germline gives CDR1 SQVTM, CDR2 ANQGSEA. The CDR3 is made up of 15 amino acids. Method: immunoSEQ multiplex PCR; TCRdb's copy keeps in-frame clones and lacks some. Of about 50,000 clones listed, roughly nine tenths are singletons. The V gene is TRBV29-1, the J gene TRBJ2-1; 11 bases fit TRBD2. This receptor was identified in a woman aged 55 to 70 with COVID-19, enrolled during active disease. What was sequenced was peripheral blood. The CDR3 is CSVETSGRGSNEQFF. The CDR3 region has the DNA TGCAGCGTTGAAACTAGCGGGAGAGGGAGTAATGAGCAGTTCTTC.